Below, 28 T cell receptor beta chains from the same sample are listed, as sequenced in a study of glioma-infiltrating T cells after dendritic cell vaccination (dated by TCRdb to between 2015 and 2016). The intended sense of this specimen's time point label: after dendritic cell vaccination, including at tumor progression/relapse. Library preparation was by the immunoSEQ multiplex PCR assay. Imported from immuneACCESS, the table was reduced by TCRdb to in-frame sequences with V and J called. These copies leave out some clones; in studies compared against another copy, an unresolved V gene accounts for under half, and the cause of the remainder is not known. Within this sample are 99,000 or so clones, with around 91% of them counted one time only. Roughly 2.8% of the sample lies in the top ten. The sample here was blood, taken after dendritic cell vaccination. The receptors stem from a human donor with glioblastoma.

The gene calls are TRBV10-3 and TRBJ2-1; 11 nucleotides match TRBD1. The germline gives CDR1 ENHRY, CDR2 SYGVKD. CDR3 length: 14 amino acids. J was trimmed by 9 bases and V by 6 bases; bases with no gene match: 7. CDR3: CAISPGQGAGEQFF. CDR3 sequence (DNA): TGTGCCATCAGCCCAGGACAGGGGGCCGGTGAGCAGTTCTTC.

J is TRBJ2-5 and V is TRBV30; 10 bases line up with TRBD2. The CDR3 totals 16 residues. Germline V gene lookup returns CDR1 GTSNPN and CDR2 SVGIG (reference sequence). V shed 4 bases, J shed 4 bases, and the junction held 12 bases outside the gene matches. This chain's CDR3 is CAWTLGERGGRETQYF. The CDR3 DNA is TGTGCCTGGACCTTAGGCGAGCGGGGGGGCCGAGAGACCCAGTACTTC.

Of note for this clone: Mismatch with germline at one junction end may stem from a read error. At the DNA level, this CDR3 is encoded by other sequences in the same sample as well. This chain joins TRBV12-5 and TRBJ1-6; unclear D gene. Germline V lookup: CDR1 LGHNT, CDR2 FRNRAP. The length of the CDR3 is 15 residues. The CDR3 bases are TGTGCTAGTGGTTTTGGCTGGGGAGAGAATTCCCCCCTCCACTTT. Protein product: CASGFGWGENSPLHF.

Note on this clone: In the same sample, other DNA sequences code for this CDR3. CDR3 in amino acids: CASSEETGDNSPLHF. The CDR3 DNA sequence: TGTGCCAGCAGTGAGGAGACAGGAGATAATTCACCCCTCCACTTT. The rearrangement uses TRBV2 and TRBJ1-6; the D gene is possibly TRBD1 (6 bases). The CDR3 sequence is 15 residues long. The germline V gene encodes CDR1 SNHLY and CDR2 FYNNEI. Trimming removed 3 bases at V and 5 bases at J, with 11 bases between.

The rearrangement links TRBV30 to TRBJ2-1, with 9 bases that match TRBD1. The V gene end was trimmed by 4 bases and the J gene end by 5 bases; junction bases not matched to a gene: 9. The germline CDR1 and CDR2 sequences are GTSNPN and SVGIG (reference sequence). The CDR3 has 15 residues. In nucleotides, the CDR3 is TGTGCCTGGACCCGCGGGACAGGGTATAACAATGAGCAGTTCTTC. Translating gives CAWTRGTGYNNEQFF.

CDR3 sequence: CASSDLGYGYTF. The CDR3 coding sequence is TGTGCCAGCAGTGATCTCGGTTATGGCTACACCTTC. The chain joins TRBV2 to TRBJ1-2; no clear D. This CDR3 contains 12 residues. With 3 bases removed from V and 5 bases from J, the gap between germline ends came to 7 bases. Germline V gene data show CDR1 as SNHLY and CDR2 as FYNNEI.

CDR3 nucleotides: TGTGCCAGCGGAACAGCCTCCTCTGGAAACACCATATATTTT. This gives the protein CASGTASSGNTIYF. The J gene is TRBJ1-3, the V gene TRBV2; no reliable D call. The V gene's germline CDR1 is SNHLY and CDR2 FYNNEI. Trimming took 8 bases from V and 0 from J, leaving 11 bases between them. This CDR3 spans 14 amino acids.

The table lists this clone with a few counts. CDR3 nucleotides: TGTGCCAGCATCAAAGGGGGCTCTGGAAACACCATATATTTT. Translating it yields CASIKGGSGNTIYF. The chain joins TRBV11-3 to TRBJ1-3, with D possibly matching TRBD1 (6 bases). Germline values: CDR1 SGHNT, CDR2 YENEEA. The CDR3 length is 14 residues. With 7 bases removed from V and 0 bases from J, the gap between germline ends came to 10 bases.

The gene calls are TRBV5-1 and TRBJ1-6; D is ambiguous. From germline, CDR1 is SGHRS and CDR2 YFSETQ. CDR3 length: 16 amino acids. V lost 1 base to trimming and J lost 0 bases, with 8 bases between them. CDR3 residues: CASSLSGSSYNSPLHF. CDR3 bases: TGCGCCAGCAGCTTGAGCGGGAGCTCCTATAATTCACCCCTCCACTTT.

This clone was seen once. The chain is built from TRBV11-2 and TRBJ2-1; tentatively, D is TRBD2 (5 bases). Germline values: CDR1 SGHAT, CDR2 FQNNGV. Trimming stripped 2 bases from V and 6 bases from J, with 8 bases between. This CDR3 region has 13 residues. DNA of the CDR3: TGTGCCAGCAGCTTAAACCGGGGCAATGAGCAGTTCTTC. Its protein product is CASSLNRGNEQFF.

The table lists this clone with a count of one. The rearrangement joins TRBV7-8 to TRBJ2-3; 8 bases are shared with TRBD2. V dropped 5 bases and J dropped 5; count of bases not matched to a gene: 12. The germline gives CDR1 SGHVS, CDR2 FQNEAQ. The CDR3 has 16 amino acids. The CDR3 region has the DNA TGTGCCAGCAGCCCCGTCCAGCGGGAGTTGTTAGATACGCAGTATTTT. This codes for CASSPVQRELLDTQYF. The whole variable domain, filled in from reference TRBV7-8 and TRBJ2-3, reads GAGVSQSPRYKVAKRGQDVALRCDPISGHVSLFWYQQALGQGPEFLTYFQNEAQLDKSGLPSDRFFAERPEGSVSTLKIQRTQQEDSAVYLCASSPVQRELLDTQYFGPGTRLTVL.

The CDR3 loop reads CSAGQGSNQPQHF. The CDR3 DNA follows: TGCAGCGCGGGACAGGGGAGCAATCAGCCCCAGCATTTT. This chain joins TRBV29-1 and TRBJ1-5, with TRBD1 matching over 10 bases. V was pared by 7 bases and J by 1 base, with 1 base of the junction left unmatched. The CDR3 is 13 residues long. Germline loops: CDR1 SQVTM, CDR2 ANQGSEA.

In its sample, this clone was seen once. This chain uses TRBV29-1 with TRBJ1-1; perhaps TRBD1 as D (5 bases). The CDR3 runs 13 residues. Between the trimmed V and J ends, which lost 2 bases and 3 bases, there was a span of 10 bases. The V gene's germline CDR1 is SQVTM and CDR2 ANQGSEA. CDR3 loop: CSVEMGGDTEAFF. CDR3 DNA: TGCAGCGTTGAAATGGGGGGGGACACTGAAGCTTTCTTT.

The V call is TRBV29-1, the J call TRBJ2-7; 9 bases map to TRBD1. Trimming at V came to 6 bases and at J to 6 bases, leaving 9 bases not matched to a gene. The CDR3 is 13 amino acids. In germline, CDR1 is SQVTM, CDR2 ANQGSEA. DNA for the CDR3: TGCAGCGTGACCGACAGGGGGAGAAGCGAGCAGTACTTC. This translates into CSVTDRGRSEQYF.

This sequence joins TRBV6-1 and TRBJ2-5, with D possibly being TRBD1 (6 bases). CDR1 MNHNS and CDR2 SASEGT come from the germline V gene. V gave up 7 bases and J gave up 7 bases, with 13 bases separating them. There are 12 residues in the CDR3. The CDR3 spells CASTWGRGTQYF. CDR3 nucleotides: TGTGCCAGCACCTGGGGGCGCGGGACCCAGTACTTC.

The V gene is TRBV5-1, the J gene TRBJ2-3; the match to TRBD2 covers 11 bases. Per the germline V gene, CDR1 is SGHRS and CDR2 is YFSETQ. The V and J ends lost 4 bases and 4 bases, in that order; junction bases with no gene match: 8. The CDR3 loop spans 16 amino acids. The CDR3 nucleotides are TGCGCCAGCAGCCGGGCACTAGCGGGGGCGGCAGATACGCAGTATTTT. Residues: CASSRALAGAADTQYF.

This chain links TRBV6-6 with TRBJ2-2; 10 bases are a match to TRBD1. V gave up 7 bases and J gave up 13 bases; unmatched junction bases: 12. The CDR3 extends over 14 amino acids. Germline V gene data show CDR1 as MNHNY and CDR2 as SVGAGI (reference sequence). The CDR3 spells CASISTGGFGLLFF. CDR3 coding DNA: TGTGCCAGCATTTCGACAGGGGGCTTCGGGTTGCTGTTTTTT.

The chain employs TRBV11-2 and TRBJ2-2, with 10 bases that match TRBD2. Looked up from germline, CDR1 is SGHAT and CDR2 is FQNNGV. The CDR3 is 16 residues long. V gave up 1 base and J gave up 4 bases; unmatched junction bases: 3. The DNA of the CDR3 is TGTGCCAGCAGCTTAGTTCTAGCGGGAGTCACCGGGGAGCTGTTTTTT. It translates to CASSLVLAGVTGELFF.

The CDR3 loop reads CASSTPPGLDAEQFF. For the CDR3, the DNA is TGTGCCAGCAGCACACCCCCGGGACTAGATGCTGAGCAGTTCTTC. This chain connects TRBV11-2 to TRBJ2-1, with 8 positions matching TRBD2. The CDR3 has 15 residues. Per germline, CDR1 SGHAT and CDR2 FQNNGV. With 5 bases clipped from V and 9 bases from J, the junction kept 12 bases outside the gene matches.

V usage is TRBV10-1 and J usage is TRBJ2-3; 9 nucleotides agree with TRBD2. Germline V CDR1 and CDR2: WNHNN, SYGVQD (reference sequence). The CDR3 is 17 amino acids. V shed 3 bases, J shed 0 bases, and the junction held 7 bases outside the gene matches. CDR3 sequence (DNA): TGCGCCAGCAGTGAAGGGTTAGCGGGGGCTAGCACAGATACGCAGTATTTT. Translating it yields CASSEGLAGASTDTQYF.

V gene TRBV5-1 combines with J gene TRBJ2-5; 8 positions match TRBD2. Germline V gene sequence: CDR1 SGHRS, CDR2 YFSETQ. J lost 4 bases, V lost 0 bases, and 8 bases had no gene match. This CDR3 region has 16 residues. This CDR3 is CASSLGPSGRGETQYF. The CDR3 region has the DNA TGCGCCAGCAGCTTGGGCCCCAGCGGGAGAGGAGAGACCCAGTACTTC.

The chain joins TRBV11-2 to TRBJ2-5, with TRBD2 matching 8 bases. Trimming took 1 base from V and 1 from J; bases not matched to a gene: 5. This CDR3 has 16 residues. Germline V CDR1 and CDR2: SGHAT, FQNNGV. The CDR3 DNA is TGTGCCAGCAGCTTAGTCGCGGGGGGACTCCAAGAGACCCAGTACTTC. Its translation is CASSLVAGGLQETQYF.

The CDR3 DNA reads as TGTGCCAGTAGCCGCGGTCCGGACAGGATCTATGGCTACACCTTC. It codes for CASSRGPDRIYGYTF. This rearrangement joins TRBV19 to TRBJ1-2, with 7 bases aligning to TRBD1. V gave up 6 bases and J gave up 4 bases; unmatched junction bases: 11. The CDR3 runs 15 residues. Germline V gene sequence: CDR1 LNHDA, CDR2 SQIVND (reference sequence).

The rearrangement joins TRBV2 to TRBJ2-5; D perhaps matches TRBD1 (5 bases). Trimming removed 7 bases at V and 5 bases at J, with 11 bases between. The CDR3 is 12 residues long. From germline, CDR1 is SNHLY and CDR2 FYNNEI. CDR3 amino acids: CASKGQGETQYF. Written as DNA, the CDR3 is TGTGCCAGCAAAGGTCAGGGCGAGACCCAGTACTTC.

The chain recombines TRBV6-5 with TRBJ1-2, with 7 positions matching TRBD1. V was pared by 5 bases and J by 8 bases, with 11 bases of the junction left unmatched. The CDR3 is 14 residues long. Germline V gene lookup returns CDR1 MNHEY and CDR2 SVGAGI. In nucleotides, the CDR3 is TGTGCCAGCAGTAGGGGCAGGGGGGATTACGGCTACACCTTC. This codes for CASSRGRGDYGYTF.

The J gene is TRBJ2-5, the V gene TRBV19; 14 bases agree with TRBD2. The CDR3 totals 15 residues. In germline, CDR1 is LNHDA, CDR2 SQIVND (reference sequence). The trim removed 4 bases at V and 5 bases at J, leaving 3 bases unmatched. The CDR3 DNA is TGTGCCAGTAGTAAGCGACTAGCGGGAGGGGAGACCCAGTACTTC. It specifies CASSKRLAGGETQYF. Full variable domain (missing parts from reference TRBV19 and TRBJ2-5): DGGITQSPKYLFRKEGQNVTLSCEQNLNHDAMYWYRQDPGQGLRLIYYSQIVNDFQKGDIAEGYSVSREKKESFPLTVTSAQKNPTAFYLCASSKRLAGGETQYFGPGTRLLVL.

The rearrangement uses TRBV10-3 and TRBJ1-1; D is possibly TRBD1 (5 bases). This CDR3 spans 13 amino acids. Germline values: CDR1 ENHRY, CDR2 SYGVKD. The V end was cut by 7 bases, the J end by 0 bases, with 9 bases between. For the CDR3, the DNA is TGTGCCATCACAGGGATTTTGAACACTGAAGCTTTCTTT. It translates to CAITGILNTEAFF.

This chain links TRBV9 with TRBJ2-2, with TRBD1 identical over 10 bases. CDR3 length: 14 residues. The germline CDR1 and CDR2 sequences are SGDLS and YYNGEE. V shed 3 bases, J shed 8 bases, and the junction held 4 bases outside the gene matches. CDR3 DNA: TGTGCCAGCAGCGGACAGGGGGCTCGTGGGGAGCTGTTTTTT. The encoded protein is CASSGQGARGELFF.